This T cell receptor (beta chain) was observed in a study of CD8 T cells in ankylosing spondylitis. Study-wide results and limits: Several highly homologous variants made up a TCR beta motif that seemed to typify ankylosing spondylitis blood.

TCRdb reprocessed the 5' RACE reads with MiXCR, giving one entry per CDR3 protein. The sample comprises about 220,000 distinct CDR3 sequences, more than 5.5% of which are singletons, and over 12% rests with the top ten. V was cut by 6 bases and J by 5 bases, with 10 bases left in between. Germline CDR1 and CDR2: MNHNS and SASEGT. This CDR3 spans 13 amino acids. This clonotype has a count of ten or more. The target antigen is unknown. The source is a male donor with ankylosing spondylitis. The rearrangement uses TRBV6-1 and TRBJ2-2; possibly TRBD2 for D (6 bases). The sample taken for sequencing was blood, either unsorted or a sorted T cell fraction (not recorded which). The CDR3 region is CASRWRVTGELFF. The CDR3 nucleotides are TGTGCCAGCAGGTGGAGGGTGACCGGGGAGCTGTTTTTT.